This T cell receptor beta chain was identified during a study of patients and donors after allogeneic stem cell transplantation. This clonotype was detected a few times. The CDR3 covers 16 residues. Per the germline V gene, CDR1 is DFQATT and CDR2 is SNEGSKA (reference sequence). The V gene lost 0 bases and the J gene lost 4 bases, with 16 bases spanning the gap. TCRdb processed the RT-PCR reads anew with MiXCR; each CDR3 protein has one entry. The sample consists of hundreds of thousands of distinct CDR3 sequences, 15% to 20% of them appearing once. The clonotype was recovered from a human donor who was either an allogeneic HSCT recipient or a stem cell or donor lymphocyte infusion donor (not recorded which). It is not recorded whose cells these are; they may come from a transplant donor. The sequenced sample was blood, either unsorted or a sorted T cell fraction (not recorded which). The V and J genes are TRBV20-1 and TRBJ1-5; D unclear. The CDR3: CSARDHTLVANQPQHF. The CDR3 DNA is TGCAGTGCTAGAGACCACACCTTGGTGGCGAATCAGCCCCAGCATTTT.